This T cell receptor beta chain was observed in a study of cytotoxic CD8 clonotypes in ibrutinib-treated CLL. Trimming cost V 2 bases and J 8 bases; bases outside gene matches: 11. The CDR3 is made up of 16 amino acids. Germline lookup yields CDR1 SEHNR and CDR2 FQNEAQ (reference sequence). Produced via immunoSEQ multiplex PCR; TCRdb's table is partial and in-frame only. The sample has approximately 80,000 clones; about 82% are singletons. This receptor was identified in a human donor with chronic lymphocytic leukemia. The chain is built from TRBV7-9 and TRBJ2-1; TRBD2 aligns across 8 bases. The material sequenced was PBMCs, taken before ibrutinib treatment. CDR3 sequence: CASSLISSGSIYEQFF. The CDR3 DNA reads TGTGCCAGCAGCTTAATTAGCAGCGGGAGTATCTATGAGCAGTTCTTC. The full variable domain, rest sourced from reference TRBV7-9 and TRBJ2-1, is DTGVSQNPRHKITKRGQNVTFRCDPISEHNRLYWYRQTLGQGPEFLTYFQNEAQLEKSRLLSDRFSAERPKGSFSTLEIQRTEQGDSAMYLCASSLISSGSIYEQFFGPGTRLTVL.